These T cell receptor beta chains were read from a single sample in a study of OX40 agonist ivuxolimab in advanced cancers. Method: immunoSEQ multiplex PCR; TCRdb's copy keeps in-frame clones and lacks some. The table lists 75,000 to 90,000 clones, approximately 90% of them singletons. The sample consisted of CD4+ or CD8+ T cells sorted from blood, taken in a trial of the OX40 agonist ivuxolimab. All receptors derive from an adult with an advanced solid tumor such as melanoma, head and neck, liver or kidney cancer. The CDR3 runs from the conserved cysteine through the conserved F or W. The D gene is left open where the match is weak. The listing skips clone size in some rows; elsewhere it reads once, few, many or a size class.

d_gene	len	j_gene	abundance	v_gene	CDR3nt	CDR3aa
-	13	TRBJ2-5	-	TRBV4-2	TGTGCCAGCAGCCAGGGACCTCAAGAGGCCCAGTACTTC	CASSQGPQEAQYF
TRBD2	13	TRBJ2-1	-	TRBV6-6	TGTGCCAGCATTAAAGCGGGAGTGGGTGAGCAGTTCTTC	CASIKAGVGEQFF
-	13	TRBJ1-2	-	TRBV6-6	TGTGCCAGCAGTTACTCAGGGTACGATGGCTACACCTTC	CASSYSGYDGYTF
TRBD2	15	TRBJ2-7	once	TRBV2	TGTGCCAGCAGAGAGCAGGGACTAGCGGGAGACGAGCAGTACTTC	CASREQGLAGDEQYF
-	15	TRBJ1-1	few	TRBV5-1	TGCGCCAGCAGCTTGGAAGGACAGACCGAGAATGAAGCTTTCTTT	CASSLEGQTENEAFF
-	14	TRBJ1-1	-	TRBV2	TGTGCCAGCAGTGATCGGCTAAGTTTCACTGAAGCTTTCTTT	CASSDRLSFTEAFF
TRBD1	13	TRBJ1-2	-	TRBV2	TGTGCCAGCAGCCGGAGAGGACAGGATGGCTACACCTTC	CASSRRGQDGYTF
TRBD1	14	TRBJ2-7	-	TRBV5-1	TGCGCCAGCAGCTTGGGACAGGGAATCCACGAGCAGTACTTC	CASSLGQGIHEQYF
TRBD2	17	TRBJ2-3	once	TRBV11-3	TGTGCCAGCAGCTTAGATAGGGGAGGGACCTACACATCGGCGCAGTATTTT	CASSLDRGGTYTSAQYF
TRBD1	16	TRBJ1-1	-	TRBV2	TGTGCCAGCAGTCGTGGGACAGGAGATAGCTCCACTGAAGCTTTCTTT	CASSRGTGDSSTEAFF
-	14	TRBJ2-2	-	TRBV11-2	TGTGCCAGCAGCCCAGGGGAGTACACCGGGGAGCTGTTTTTT	CASSPGEYTGELFF
TRBD1	14	TRBJ1-5	-	TRBV18	TGTGCCAGCTCACCTCAGACAGGGATCCAGCCCCAGCATTTT	CASSPQTGIQPQHF
-	14	TRBJ1-6	-	TRBV28	TGTGCCGGCCGGTTTGGCGGCTCCAATTCACCCCTCCACTTT	CAGRFGGSNSPLHF
-	19	TRBJ1-2	-	TRBV23-1	TGCGCCAGCAGTCAGATCCGGGACACTAACTTACCGGTATGGGATGGCTACACCTTC	CASSQIRDTNLPVWDGYTF
TRBD2	14	TRBJ2-2	-	TRBV4-2	TGTGCCAGCAGCCTCCGACTAGCGGCCGGGGAGCTGTTTTTT	CASSLRLAAGELFF
TRBD1	15	TRBJ1-1	-	TRBV7-9	TGTGCCAGCAGCTCTCAGGGGGCAGGATACACTGAAGCTTTCTTT	CASSSQGAGYTEAFF